This TCR beta chain was retrieved from a study of blood T cell repertoires in COVID-19. The data were produced by immunoSEQ multiplex PCR, yet TCRdb's version contains in-frame clones alone and is incomplete. The table has about 500,000 clones, 85% to 90% seen once. This CDR3 is 16 amino acids long. The V gene's germline CDR1 is MNHEY and CDR2 SVGEGT. V trimming: 6 bases; J trimming: 6 bases; junction bases outside the gene matches: 15. Sequenced input: peripheral blood. This clonotype was obtained from a woman aged 50 to 60 with COVID-19, enrolled during active disease. The chain links TRBV6-2 or TRBV6-3 to TRBJ1-2; 8 nucleotides align to TRBD1. For the CDR3, the DNA is TGTGCCAGCAGCAAGAGGACAGGGAAGGTGGAGAATGGCTACACCTTC. The encoded protein is CASSKRTGKVENGYTF.